These 10 T cell receptor beta chains came from one sample sequenced in a study of T cells expressing NK-cell markers. TCRdb re-called the 5' RACE reads; one entry per CDR3 protein, DNA not given. The repertoire table contains 140,000 to 150,000 distinct CDR3 sequences. Material: blood T cells: a sorted CD56 or NKG2C T cell subset, CD4+ or CD8+ T cells, or bulk PBMC T cells (not recorded which). Receptors originate from a man younger than 35 in good health.

V gene TRBV9 combines with J gene TRBJ2-7; TCRdb names TRBD2, which stays unverified in the absence of DNA. Germline assignment: CDR1 SGDLS and CDR2 YYNGEE. The CDR3 covers 13 residues. The chain's CDR3 is CASSVDGSYEQYF.

This chain uses TRBV7-6 with TRBJ2-5; absent DNA, TCRdb's TRBD2 call cannot be checked. Germline values: CDR1 SGHVS, CDR2 FNYEAQ. CDR3 length: 15 amino acids. CDR3 protein: CASRDPRLAEQTQYF.

The chain uses TRBV2 and TRBJ2-1; the D call of TRBD2 rests on TCRdb alone, since no DNA is present to check it. Germline V lookup: CDR1 SNHLY, CDR2 FYNNEI. This CDR3 has 16 residues. The CDR3 here is CASGLAGGWSYNEQFF.

The rearrangement uses TRBV7-6 and TRBJ2-2; TCRdb's D call of TRBD1 is untestable without DNA. CDR1 SGHVS and CDR2 FNYEAQ come from the germline V gene. This CDR3 contains 19 residues. CDR3 amino acids: CASSAGAGTFFFGTGELFF. Looking up the rest from reference TRBV7-6 and TRBJ2-2 gives the full variable domain: GAGVSQSPRYKVTKRGQDVALRCDPISGHVSLYWYRQALGQGPEFLTYFNYEAQQDKSGLPNDRFSAERPEGSISTLTIQRTEQRDSAMYRCASSAGAGTFFFGTGELFFGEGSRLTVL.

The chain joins TRBV27 to TRBJ2-7. Germline CDR1 reads MNHEY; CDR2 reads SMNVEV (reference sequence). CDR3 size: 13 residues. CDR3: CASSTPSSYEQYF.

The chain employs TRBV12-5 and TRBJ1-5. The germline CDR1 and CDR2 sequences are LGHNT and FRNRAP. This CDR3 contains 11 residues. CDR3 protein: CASGFGQPQHF.

This rearrangement joins TRBV27 to TRBJ2-2; TCRdb's D call of TRBD1 is untestable without DNA. Germline V gene lookup returns CDR1 MNHEY and CDR2 SMNVEV (reference sequence). This CDR3 spans 15 amino acids. This chain's CDR3 is CASSFEGGAAGELFF.

The CDR3 sequence: CASGLVARQNEQFF. The V and J genes are TRBV12-5 and TRBJ2-1. The CDR3 totals 14 residues. Per the germline V gene, CDR1 is LGHNT and CDR2 is FRNRAP.

The CDR3 reads CASTDYVGELFF. V and J are TRBV11-2 and TRBJ2-2. Germline CDR1 reads SGHAT; CDR2 reads FQNNGV. The CDR3 totals 12 residues. Based on the CDR3 plus reference TRBV11-2 and TRBJ2-2, the full variable domain is EAGVAQSPRYKIIEKRQSVAFWCNPISGHATLYWYQQILGQGPKLLIQFQNNGVVDDSQLPKDRFSAERLKGVDSTLKIQPAKLEDSAVYLCASTDYVGELFFGEGSRLTVL.

V gene TRBV5-1 combines with J gene TRBJ2-1; TCRdb gives TRBD1 as the D gene, but with no DNA this cannot be confirmed. This CDR3 contains 17 residues. In germline, CDR1 is SGHRS, CDR2 YFSETQ. The CDR3 sequence: CASSLFTGTTTYNEQFF. The entire variable domain, with the rest obtained from reference TRBV5-1 and TRBJ2-1, is as follows: KAGVTQTPRYLIKTRGQQVTLSCSPISGHRSVSWYQQTPGQGLQFLFEYFSETQRNKGNFPGRFSGRQFSNSRSEMNVSTLELGDSALYLCASSLFTGTTTYNEQFFGPGTRLTVL.